The clone carrying this TCR beta chain occurred many times. Its specificity is not known. With 3 bases removed from V and 3 bases from J, the gap between germline ends came to 9 bases. CDR1 is DFQATT, CDR2 SNEGSKA, per germline (reference sequence). The CDR3 runs 13 residues. This sample is drawn from a study of Graves' ophthalmopathy and Graves' hyperthyroidism. Study as a whole: Samples of peripheral blood were obtained at initial diagnosis, prior to treatment of any kind. General study results and limits: Blood samples also showed most expanded thyroid clonotypes exceeding 0.001 frequency.

Investigators amplified TCR beta CDR3 regions from RNA transcripts. RT-PCR was first run with HTBI primers, then multiplex PCR in a second round. Via MiXCR, TCRdb re-called the multiplex PCR reads, giving one row per CDR3 protein. Altogether 620,000 or so distinct CDR3 sequences are present, about a fifth being singletons, with the ten largest covering roughly 7.4%. V gene TRBV20-1 combines with J gene TRBJ1-3, with a tentative D call TRBD1 (5 bases). This receptor was identified in a woman aged 18 to 35 with stable Graves' hyperthyroidism. Some clones in this sample may be carry-over from other donors' samples. Input material: peripheral blood. In DNA, the CDR3 is TGCAGTGCTAGTAGGGGTAGTGGAAACACCATATATTTT. It codes for CSASRGSGNTIYF.